This note documents a single T cell receptor (beta chain) sequence. Participants' own reports of clinical history determined their cohort assignment. TCRdb's table, derived via immunoSEQ multiplex PCR, lists solely in-frame clones and lacks some. The data contain roughly 200,000 clones, around 86% of them seen just once; the ten biggest clones take up about 4%. The data were obtained in a study of blood T cell repertoires in COVID-19. Study overall: The cDNA or gDNA used as material had been derived from T cells, B-cell-depleted T cells, or PBMCs.

The clonotype was recovered from a woman aged 40-49 years with acute COVID-19. Sample: PBMCs or T cells enriched from blood (not recorded which).

In DNA, the CDR3 is TGTGCCAGCAGTGATACGATAGCGGGGGACCGTACGCAGTATTTT. It specifies CASSDTIAGDRTQYF. The chain recombines TRBV6-4 with TRBJ2-3; 9 bases line up with TRBD2. The V and J ends lost 3 bases and 8 bases, in that order; junction bases with no gene match: 9. This CDR3 is 15 amino acids long. The germline gives CDR1 MRHNA, CDR2 SNTAGT.